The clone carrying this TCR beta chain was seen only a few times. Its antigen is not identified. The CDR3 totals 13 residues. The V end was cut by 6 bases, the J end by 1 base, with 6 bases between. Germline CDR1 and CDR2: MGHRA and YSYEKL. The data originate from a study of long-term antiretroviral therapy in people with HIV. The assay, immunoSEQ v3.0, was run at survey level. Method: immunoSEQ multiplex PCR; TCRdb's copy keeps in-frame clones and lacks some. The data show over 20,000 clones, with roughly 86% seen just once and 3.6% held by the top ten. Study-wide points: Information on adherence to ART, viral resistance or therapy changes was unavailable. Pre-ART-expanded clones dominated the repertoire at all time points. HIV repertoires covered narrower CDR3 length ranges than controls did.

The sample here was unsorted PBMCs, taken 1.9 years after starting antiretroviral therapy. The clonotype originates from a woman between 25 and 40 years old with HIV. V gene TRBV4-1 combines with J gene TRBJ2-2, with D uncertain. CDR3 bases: TGCGCCAGCAGGTTCGGGAACACCGGGGAGCTGTTTTTT. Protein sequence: CASRFGNTGELFF.